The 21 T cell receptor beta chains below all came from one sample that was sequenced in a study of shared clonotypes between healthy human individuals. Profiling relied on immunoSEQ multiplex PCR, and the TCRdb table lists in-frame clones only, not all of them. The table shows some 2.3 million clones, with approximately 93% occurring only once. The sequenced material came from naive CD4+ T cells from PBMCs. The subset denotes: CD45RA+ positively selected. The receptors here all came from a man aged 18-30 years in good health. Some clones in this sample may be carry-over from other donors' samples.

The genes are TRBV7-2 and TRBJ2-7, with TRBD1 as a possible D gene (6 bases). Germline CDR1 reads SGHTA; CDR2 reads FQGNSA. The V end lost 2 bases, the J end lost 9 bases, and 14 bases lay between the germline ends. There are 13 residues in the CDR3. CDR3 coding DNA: TGTGCCAGCAGCTTAACCCACAGGGTATTGCAGTACTTC. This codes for CASSLTHRVLQYF.

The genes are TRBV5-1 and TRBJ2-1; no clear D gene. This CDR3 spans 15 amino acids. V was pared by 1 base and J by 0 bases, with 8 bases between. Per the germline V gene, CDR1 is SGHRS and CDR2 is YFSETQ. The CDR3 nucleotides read TGCGCCAGCAGCTTGTTTCAGAGCTCCTACAATGAGCAGTTCTTC. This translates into CASSLFQSSYNEQFF.

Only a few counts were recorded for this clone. CDR3: CAISAETGGEQYF. The CDR3 DNA follows: TGTGCCATCAGTGCCGAGACAGGAGGCGAGCAGTACTTC. The V call is TRBV10-3, the J call TRBJ2-7, with D tentatively TRBD1 (6 bases). V lost 4 bases, J lost 6 bases, and 13 bases lay in between. Germline CDR1 reads ENHRY; CDR2 reads SYGVKD. The CDR3 loop spans 13 amino acids.

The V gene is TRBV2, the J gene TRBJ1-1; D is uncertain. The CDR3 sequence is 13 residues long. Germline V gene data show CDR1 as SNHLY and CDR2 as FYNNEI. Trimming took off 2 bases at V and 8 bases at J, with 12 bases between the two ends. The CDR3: CASSEQVGLEAFF. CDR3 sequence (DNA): TGTGCCAGCAGTGAACAGGTCGGGCTCGAAGCTTTCTTT.

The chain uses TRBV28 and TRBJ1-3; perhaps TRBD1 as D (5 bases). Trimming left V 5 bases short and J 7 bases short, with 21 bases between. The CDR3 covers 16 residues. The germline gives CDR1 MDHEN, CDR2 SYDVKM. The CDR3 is CASSPTQSGRRNTIYF. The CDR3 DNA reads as TGTGCCAGCAGTCCGACACAGTCAGGGCGCCGGAACACCATATATTTT. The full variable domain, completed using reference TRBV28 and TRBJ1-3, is DVKVTQSSRYLVKRTGEKVFLECVQDMDHENMFWYRQDPGLGLRLIYFSYDVKMKEKGDIPEGYSVSREKKERFSLILESASTNQTSMYLCASSPTQSGRRNTIYFGEGSWLTVV.

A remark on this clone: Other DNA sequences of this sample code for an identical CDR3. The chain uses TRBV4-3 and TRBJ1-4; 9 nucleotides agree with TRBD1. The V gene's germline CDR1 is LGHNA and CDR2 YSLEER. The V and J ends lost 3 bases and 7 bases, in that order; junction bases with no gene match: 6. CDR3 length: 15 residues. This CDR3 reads CASSQEGQGGEKLFF. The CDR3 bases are TGCGCCAGCAGCCAGGAGGGACAGGGCGGTGAAAAACTGTTTTTT.

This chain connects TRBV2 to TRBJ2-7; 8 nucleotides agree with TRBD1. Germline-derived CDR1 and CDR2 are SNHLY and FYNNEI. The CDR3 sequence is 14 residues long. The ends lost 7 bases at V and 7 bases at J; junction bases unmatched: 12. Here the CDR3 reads CASKGQALGWEQYF. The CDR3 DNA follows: TGTGCCAGCAAGGGACAGGCCCTCGGGTGGGAGCAGTACTTC.

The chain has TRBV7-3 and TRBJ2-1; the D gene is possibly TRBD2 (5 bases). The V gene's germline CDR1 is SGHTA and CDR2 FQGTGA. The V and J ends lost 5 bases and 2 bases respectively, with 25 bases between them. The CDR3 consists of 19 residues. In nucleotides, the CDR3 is TGTGCCAGCAGCCCCCAGAGGGTGGAATCGGAGGATACCTACAATGAGCAGTTCTTC. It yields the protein CASSPQRVESEDTYNEQFF.

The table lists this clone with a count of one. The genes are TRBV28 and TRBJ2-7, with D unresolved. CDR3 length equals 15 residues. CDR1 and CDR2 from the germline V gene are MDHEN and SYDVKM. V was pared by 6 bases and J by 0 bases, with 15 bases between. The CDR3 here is CASSYSARSSYEQYF. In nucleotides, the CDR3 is TGTGCCAGCAGCTACAGCGCGAGGAGCTCCTACGAGCAGTACTTC. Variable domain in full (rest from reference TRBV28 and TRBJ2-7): DVKVTQSSRYLVKRTGEKVFLECVQDMDHENMFWYRQDPGLGLRLIYFSYDVKMKEKGDIPEGYSVSREKKERFSLILESASTNQTSMYLCASSYSARSSYEQYFGPGTRLTVT.

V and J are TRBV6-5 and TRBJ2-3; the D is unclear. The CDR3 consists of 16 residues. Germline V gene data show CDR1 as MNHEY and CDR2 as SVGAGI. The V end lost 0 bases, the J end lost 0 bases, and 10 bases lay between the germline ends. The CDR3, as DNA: TGTGCCAGCAGTTACTCGTTGGCTCTTAGCACAGATACGCAGTATTTT. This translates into CASSYSLALSTDTQYF.

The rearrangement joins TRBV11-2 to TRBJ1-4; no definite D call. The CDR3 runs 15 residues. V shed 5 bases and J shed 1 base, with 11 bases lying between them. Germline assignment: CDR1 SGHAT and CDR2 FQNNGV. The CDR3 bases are TGTGCCAGCAGCCACGGACGGCTAACTAATGAAAAACTGTTTTTT. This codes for CASSHGRLTNEKLFF.

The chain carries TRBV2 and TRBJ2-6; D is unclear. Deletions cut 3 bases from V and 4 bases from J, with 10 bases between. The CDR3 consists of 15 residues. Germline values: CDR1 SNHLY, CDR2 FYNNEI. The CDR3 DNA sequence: TGTGCCAGCAGTGACGCAAACCCCGGGGCCAACGTCCTGACTTTC. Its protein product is CASSDANPGANVLTF. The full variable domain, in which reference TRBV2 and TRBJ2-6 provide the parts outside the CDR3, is EPEVTQTPSHQVTQMGQEVILRCVPISNHLYFYWYRQILGQKVEFLVSFYNNEISEKSEIFDDQFSVERPDGSNFTLKIRSTKLEDSAMYFCASSDANPGANVLTFGAGSRLTVL.

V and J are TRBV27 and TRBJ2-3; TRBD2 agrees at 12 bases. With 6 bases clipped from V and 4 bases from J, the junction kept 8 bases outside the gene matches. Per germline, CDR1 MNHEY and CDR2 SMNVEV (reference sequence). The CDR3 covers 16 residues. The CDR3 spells CASSLRTSGISDTQYF. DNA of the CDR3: TGTGCCAGCAGCCTCCGGACTAGCGGGATCTCAGATACGCAGTATTTT.

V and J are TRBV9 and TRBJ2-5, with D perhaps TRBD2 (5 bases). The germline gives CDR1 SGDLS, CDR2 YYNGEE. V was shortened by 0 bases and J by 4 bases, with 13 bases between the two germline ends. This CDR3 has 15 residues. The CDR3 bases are TGTGCCAGCAGCGTAGGGGTGGGAGTTGGAGAGACCCAGTACTTC. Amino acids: CASSVGVGVGETQYF.

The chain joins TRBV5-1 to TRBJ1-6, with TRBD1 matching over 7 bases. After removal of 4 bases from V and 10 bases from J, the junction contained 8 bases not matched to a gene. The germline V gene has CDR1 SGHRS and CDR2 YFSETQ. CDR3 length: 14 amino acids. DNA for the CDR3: TGCGCCAGCAGCATGGACAGGTCCGGATCACCCCTCCACTTT. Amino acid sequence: CASSMDRSGSPLHF.

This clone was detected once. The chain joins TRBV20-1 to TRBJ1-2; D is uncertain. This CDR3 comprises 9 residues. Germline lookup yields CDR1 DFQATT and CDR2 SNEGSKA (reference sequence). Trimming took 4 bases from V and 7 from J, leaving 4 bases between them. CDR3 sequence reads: CSAKIGYTF. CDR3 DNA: TGCAGTGCTAAGATTGGCTACACCTTC.

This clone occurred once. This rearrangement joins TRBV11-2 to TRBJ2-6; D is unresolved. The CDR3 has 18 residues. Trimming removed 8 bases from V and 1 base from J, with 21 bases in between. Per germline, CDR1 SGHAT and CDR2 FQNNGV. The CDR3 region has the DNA TGTGCCAGCGGGTTCCCCCTCCGGTTTACTTCTGGGGCCAACGTCCTGACTTTC. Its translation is CASGFPLRFTSGANVLTF.

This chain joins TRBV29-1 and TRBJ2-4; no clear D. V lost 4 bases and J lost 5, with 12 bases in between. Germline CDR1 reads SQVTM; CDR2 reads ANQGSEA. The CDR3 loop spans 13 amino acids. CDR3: CSVAPTGQNIQYF. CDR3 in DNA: TGCAGCGTTGCCCCAACGGGCCAAAACATTCAGTACTTC.

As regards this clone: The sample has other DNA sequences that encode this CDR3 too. CDR3 in DNA: TGTGCCAGCAGCGTCGGCCAGGGTCTTACAGATACGCAGTATTTT. Its protein is CASSVGQGLTDTQYF. The chain carries TRBV9 and TRBJ2-3; D possibly corresponds to TRBD1 (5 bases). V lost 2 bases to trimming and J lost 3 bases, with 13 bases between them. The CDR3 runs 15 residues. Germline assignment: CDR1 SGDLS and CDR2 YYNGEE.

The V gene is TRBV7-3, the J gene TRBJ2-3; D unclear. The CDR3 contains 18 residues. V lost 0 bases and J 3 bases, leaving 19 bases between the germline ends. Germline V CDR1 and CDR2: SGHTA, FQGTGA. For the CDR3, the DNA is TGTGCCAGCAGCTTAACTCCCACCTCTACGTCTAGGACAGATACGCAGTATTTT. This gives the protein CASSLTPTSTSRTDTQYF.

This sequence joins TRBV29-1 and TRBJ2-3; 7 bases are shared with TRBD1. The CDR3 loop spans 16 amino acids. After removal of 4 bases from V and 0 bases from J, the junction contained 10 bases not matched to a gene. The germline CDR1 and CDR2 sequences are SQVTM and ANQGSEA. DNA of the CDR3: TGCAGCGTTGGATCCCGGACAGGCTCTAGCACAGATACGCAGTATTTT. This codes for CSVGSRTGSSTDTQYF.